Detailed here is one T cell receptor (beta chain). No antigen is known for it. Coverage ceases 3 residues before the CDR3 finishes, and the germline J gene fills in the end. Using immunoSEQ multiplex PCR, the repertoire was profiled, and TCRdb retains in-frame clones only, with some absent. The sample's table shows around 30,000 clones. This specimen comes from a study of T cells in women clearing cervical HPV infection. Overall study: Cases: HPV16-related CIN3 or worse on histology, a couple of invasive cancers. Case blood drawn at lesion detection; control blood after infection cleared. HLA type could not be excluded as a confounder. Study-wide results and limits: Repertoire richness, not evenness, was significantly elevated in CIN3+ cases versus controls.

Germline V CDR1 and CDR2: MNHGY, SVAAGI. This CDR3 has 15 residues. Sequencing was carried out using blood buffy coat. This TCR came from a woman aged 18-69 years with a cervical HPV16 infection that either progressed to CIN3+ or cleared (not recorded which). The chain uses TRBV6-9 and TRBJ1-2, with a tentative D call TRBD1 (6 bases). CDR3 in amino acids: CARPLVSGGANDYTF. The DNA read from the CDR3 is TGTGCCAGACCGCTGGTAAGCGGGGGGGCCAATGAC.